Listed below are T cell receptor beta chains from one sample, sequenced in a study of glioma-infiltrating T cells after dendritic cell vaccination. Assay used: immunoSEQ multiplex PCR; TCRdb lists only in-frame clones, some missing. This table holds 90,000 to 110,000 clones, roughly 89% found once. The sample in question was blood, obtained after dendritic cell vaccination. These TCRs come from a human donor with glioblastoma. The CDR3 runs from the conserved cysteine through the conserved F or W. A D gene is named only where the DNA matches it firmly. Only part of the rows carry a size: once, few, many, or a class if the clone is expanded.

v_gene: TRBV9
j_gene: TRBJ1-4
d_gene: TRBD1
abundance: .
CDR3nt: TGTGCCAGCAGCCCACGACAGGGTACGACTAATGAAAAACTGTTTTTT
CDR3aa: CASSPRQGTTNEKLFF

v_gene: TRBV15
j_gene: TRBJ2-1
d_gene: .
abundance: once
CDR3nt: TGTGCCACCAGCTTCGCACAATCCTACAATGAGCAGTTCTTC
CDR3aa: CATSFAQSYNEQFF

v_gene: TRBV9
j_gene: TRBJ2-7
d_gene: .
abundance: .
CDR3nt: TGTGCCAGCAGCCAGGTGGGCAGTTCCTACGAGCAGTACTTC
CDR3aa: CASSQVGSSYEQYF

v_gene: TRBV19
j_gene: TRBJ2-5
d_gene: TRBD1
abundance: .
CDR3nt: TGTGCCAGTAGTATGGACAGGGGCCTGAGCGAGACCCAGTACTTC
CDR3aa: CASSMDRGLSETQYF

v_gene: TRBV27
j_gene: TRBJ2-7
d_gene: TRBD1
abundance: .
CDR3nt: TGTGCCAGCAGGGGGACAGGGACCTACGAGCAGTACTTC
CDR3aa: CASRGTGTYEQYF

v_gene: TRBV27
j_gene: TRBJ1-5
d_gene: .
abundance: .
CDR3nt: TGTGCCAGCAGTTTAAGCTTCGGCACAGGGCCCGGCCAGCCCCAGCATTTT
CDR3aa: CASSLSFGTGPGQPQHF

v_gene: TRBV27
j_gene: TRBJ1-1
d_gene: .
abundance: .
CDR3nt: TGTGCCAGCAGACCAAAAGGGGCTCAAGCTTTCTTT
CDR3aa: CASRPKGAQAFF

v_gene: TRBV4-1
j_gene: TRBJ2-3
d_gene: TRBD1
abundance: .
CDR3nt: TGCGCCAGCAGCCAAGAGGGACAGGGGGCTACAGATACGCAGTATTTT
CDR3aa: CASSQEGQGATDTQYF

v_gene: TRBV6-6
j_gene: TRBJ2-1
d_gene: .
abundance: .
CDR3nt: TGTGCCAGCACTTTAGGGGGAAGCTCCTACAATGAGCAGTTCTTC
CDR3aa: CASTLGGSSYNEQFF

v_gene: TRBV6-5
j_gene: TRBJ2-7
d_gene: TRBD2
abundance: .
CDR3nt: TGTGCCAGCAGCACTAGCGGGCAAAAAGCCGAGCAGTACTTC
CDR3aa: CASSTSGQKAEQYF

v_gene: TRBV5-1
j_gene: TRBJ2-1
d_gene: TRBD2
abundance: .
CDR3nt: TGCGCCAGCAGCCCTTCGGGAGGGTCCTACAATGAGCAGTTCTTC
CDR3aa: CASSPSGGSYNEQFF

v_gene: TRBV11-3
j_gene: TRBJ2-7
d_gene: .
abundance: .
CDR3nt: TGTGCCAGCAGCTTACTCCGGGAGCAGTACTTC
CDR3aa: CASSLLREQYF

v_gene: TRBV5-1
j_gene: TRBJ2-7
d_gene: TRBD1
abundance: .
CDR3nt: TGCGCCAGCAGCGCCACAGGGGACCACGAGCAGTACTTC
CDR3aa: CASSATGDHEQYF

v_gene: TRBV4-1
j_gene: TRBJ1-1
d_gene: TRBD1
abundance: .
CDR3nt: TGCGCCAGCAGCACCAGGGGGAGTGACACTGAAGCTTTCTTT
CDR3aa: CASSTRGSDTEAFF

v_gene: TRBV30
j_gene: TRBJ1-2
d_gene: TRBD1
abundance: .
CDR3nt: TGTGCCTGGAGTGCAGGACAGGGCAGTGGCTACACCTTC
CDR3aa: CAWSAGQGSGYTF

v_gene: TRBV10-3
j_gene: TRBJ2-5
d_gene: TRBD1
abundance: few
CDR3nt: TGTGCCATCAGTGAGTCGAAGACAGGGTCCGTAGGGACCCAGTACTTC
CDR3aa: CAISESKTGSVGTQYF

v_gene: TRBV6-1
j_gene: TRBJ2-6
d_gene: TRBD2
abundance: .
CDR3nt: TGTGCCAGCAGCGAGCGGGGTCCCGGGGCCAACGTCCTGACTTTC
CDR3aa: CASSERGPGANVLTF

v_gene: TRBV10-3
j_gene: TRBJ2-7
d_gene: TRBD2
abundance: .
CDR3nt: TGTGCCATCAGTGAGTCTACTAGCGGCACCTACGAGCAGTACTTC
CDR3aa: CAISESTSGTYEQYF

v_gene: TRBV9
j_gene: TRBJ2-3
d_gene: TRBD2
abundance: .
CDR3nt: TGTGCCAGCCGCGGCGGGGGGACAGATACGCAGTATTTT
CDR3aa: CASRGGGTDTQYF

v_gene: TRBV10-1
j_gene: TRBJ2-2
d_gene: TRBD2
abundance: .
CDR3nt: TGCGCCAGCAGTACCGGGACTAGCGGGACCGGGGAGCTGTTTTTT
CDR3aa: CASSTGTSGTGELFF

v_gene: TRBV15
j_gene: TRBJ2-1
d_gene: TRBD2
abundance: .
CDR3nt: TGTGCCACCAGCAGGTCTTTGGCGGGAGGGCCCTACAATGAGCAGTTCTTC
CDR3aa: CATSRSLAGGPYNEQFF

v_gene: TRBV7-9
j_gene: TRBJ1-2
d_gene: TRBD1
abundance: .
CDR3nt: TGTGCCAGCAGCAAAGGGACAGGGGGCGCGTATGGCTACACCTTC
CDR3aa: CASSKGTGGAYGYTF

v_gene: TRBV27
j_gene: TRBJ2-7
d_gene: TRBD1
abundance: .
CDR3nt: TGTGCCAGCAGAAAGACAGGGCTCAGCTCCTACGAGCAGTACTTC
CDR3aa: CASRKTGLSSYEQYF